This T cell receptor beta chain was sequenced during a study of blood T cell repertoires in COVID-19. The method was immunoSEQ multiplex PCR; TCRdb's version includes in-frame clones alone and lacks a portion of them. The table lists some 230,000 clones, roughly four fifths of them singletons. This clone came up once. The CDR3 has 13 amino acids. Germline CDR1 reads SGDLS; CDR2 reads YYNGEE. Trimming left V 0 bases short and J 2 bases short, with 6 bases between. The sequencing sample was made of PBMCs or T cells enriched from blood (not recorded which). The TCR was taken from a man aged 35 to 55 who had recovered from COVID-19. The chain recombines TRBV9 with TRBJ2-7; D remains unclear. In nucleotides, the CDR3 is TGTGCCAGCAGCGTAGGCAGTACCTACGAGCAGTACTTC. This codes for CASSVGSTYEQYF.